The clone carrying this T cell receptor beta chain was counted only a few times. Its matching antigen is unknown. TCRdb called the reads again in MiXCR, with one record for every CDR3 protein. The data hold about 500,000 distinct CDR3 sequences, with roughly 34% observed a single time. The V gene's germline CDR1 is MDHEN and CDR2 SYDVKM. The CDR3 is 15 amino acids. V lost 7 bases, J lost 2 bases, and 10 bases stayed unmatched. The sample comes from a study of T cell repertoires in cytomegalovirus infection. The starting material was cultured PBMCs, obtained from culture after CMV antigen stimulation. This TCR came from a human donor in good health (CMV status not recorded). Some clones in this sample may be carry-over from other donors' samples. The V and J genes are TRBV28 and TRBJ2-7, with 8 nucleotides matching TRBD2. The CDR3 spells CASITLGAGAYEQYF. The CDR3 region has the DNA TGTGCCAGCATAACTCTGGGAGCGGGAGCCTACGAGCAGTACTTC.